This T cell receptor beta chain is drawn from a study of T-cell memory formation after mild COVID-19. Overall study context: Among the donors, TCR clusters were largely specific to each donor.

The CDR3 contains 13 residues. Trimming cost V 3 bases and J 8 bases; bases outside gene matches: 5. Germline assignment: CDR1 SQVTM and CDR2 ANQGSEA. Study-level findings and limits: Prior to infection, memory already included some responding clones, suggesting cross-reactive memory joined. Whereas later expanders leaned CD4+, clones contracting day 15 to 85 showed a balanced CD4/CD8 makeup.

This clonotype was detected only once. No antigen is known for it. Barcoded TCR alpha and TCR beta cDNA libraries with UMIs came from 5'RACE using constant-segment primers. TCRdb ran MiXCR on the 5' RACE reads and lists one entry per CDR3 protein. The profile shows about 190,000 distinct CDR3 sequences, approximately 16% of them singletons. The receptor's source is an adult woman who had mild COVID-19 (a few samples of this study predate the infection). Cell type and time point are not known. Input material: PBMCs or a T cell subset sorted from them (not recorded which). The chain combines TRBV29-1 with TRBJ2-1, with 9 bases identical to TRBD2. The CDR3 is CSVESGGMDEQFF. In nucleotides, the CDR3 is TGCAGCGTTGAGAGCGGGGGGATGGATGAGCAGTTCTTC.